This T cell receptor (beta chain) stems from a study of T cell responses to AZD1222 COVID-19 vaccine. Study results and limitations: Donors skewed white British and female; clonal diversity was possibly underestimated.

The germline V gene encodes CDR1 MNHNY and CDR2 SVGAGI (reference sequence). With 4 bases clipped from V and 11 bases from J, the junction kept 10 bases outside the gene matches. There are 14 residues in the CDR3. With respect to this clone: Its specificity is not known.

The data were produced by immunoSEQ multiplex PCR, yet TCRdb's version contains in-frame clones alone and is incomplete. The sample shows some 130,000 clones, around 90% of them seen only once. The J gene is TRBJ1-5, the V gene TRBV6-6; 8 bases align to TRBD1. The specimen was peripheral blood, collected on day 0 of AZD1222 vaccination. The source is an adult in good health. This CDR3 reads CASSWDRTMGAQHF. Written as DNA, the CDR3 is TGTGCCAGCAGTTGGGACAGGACAATGGGGGCCCAGCATTTT.